The 9 T cell receptor beta chains reported below all come from one sample, sequenced in a study of blood T cell repertoires in COVID-19. TCRdb keeps only in-frame clones here, not all; method: immunoSEQ multiplex PCR. The sample shows fewer than 80,000 clones, roughly 87% of them seen only once. The sequenced sample consisted of peripheral blood. These receptor sequences come from a man under 40 with acute or convalescent COVID-19.

The J gene is TRBJ2-1, the V gene TRBV19; possible D gene TRBD1, 5 bases. Germline CDR1 and CDR2: LNHDA and SQIVND (reference sequence). Trimming removed 4 bases at V and 1 base at J, with 17 bases between. The CDR3 is 17 residues long. Written as DNA, the CDR3 is TGTGCCAGTAGTACGAACCTAGGGGTTGCTTCCTACAATGAGCAGTTCTTC. Protein product: CASSTNLGVASYNEQFF. Full variable domain (remainder filled in from reference TRBV19 and TRBJ2-1): DGGITQSPKYLFRKEGQNVTLSCEQNLNHDAMYWYRQDPGQGLRLIYYSQIVNDFQKGDIAEGYSVSREKKESFPLTVTSAQKNPTAFYLCASSTNLGVASYNEQFFGPGTRLTVL.

The gene calls are TRBV2 and TRBJ2-6, with TRBD2 as a possible D gene (5 bases). Germline V gives CDR1 SNHLY, CDR2 FYNNEI. The V end was cut by 6 bases, the J end by 4 bases, with 13 bases between. The length of the CDR3 is 15 residues. CDR3 bases: TGTGCCAGCAGCTCCGGGGTCTTGGGGGCCAACGTCCTGACTTTC. This encodes CASSSGVLGANVLTF.

This clone occurred a few times. Other DNA sequences from this sample encode an identical CDR3 as well. The chain joins TRBV7-2 to TRBJ2-2; 8 bases line up with TRBD2. Trimming cost V 2 bases and J 5 bases; bases outside gene matches: 4. Germline-derived CDR1 and CDR2 are SGHTA and FQGNSA. This CDR3 comprises 15 residues. The CDR3 DNA sequence: TGTGCCAGCAGCTTATCCAGCGGGAGAACCGGGGAGCTGTTTTTT. This sequence encodes CASSLSSGRTGELFF.

This clone was picked up one time. The chain links TRBV30 to TRBJ1-4, with no clear D. Germline V gene sequence: CDR1 GTSNPN, CDR2 SVGIG (reference sequence). V was shortened by 3 bases and J by 0 bases, with 11 bases between the two germline ends. The CDR3 sequence is 15 residues long. In nucleotides, the CDR3 is TGTGCCTGGAGACCAGTAGCGACAACTAATGAAAAACTGTTTTTT. Translated, it gives CAWRPVATTNEKLFF.

The rearrangement joins TRBV7-9 to TRBJ2-3; D is unclear. V was clipped by 5 bases and J by 6 bases, with 12 bases between them. In germline, CDR1 is SEHNR, CDR2 FQNEAQ (reference sequence). The CDR3 is 13 amino acids. The CDR3 spells CASSHAPGDTQYF. The DNA of the CDR3 is TGTGCCAGCAGCCACGCTCCGGGTGATACGCAGTATTTT.

The chain joins TRBV19 to TRBJ2-7, with D perhaps TRBD2 (5 bases). Trimming cost V 6 bases and J 2 bases, with 17 bases left between them. Germline loops: CDR1 LNHDA, CDR2 SQIVND (reference sequence). CDR3 length: 15 residues. The CDR3 DNA reads as TGTGCCAGTAGAAATAGAGCGGACTTCACCTACGAGCAGTACTTC. Translation gives CASRNRADFTYEQYF.

The chain employs TRBV30 and TRBJ2-1, with 11 bases lining up with TRBD2. The CDR3 spans 15 residues. The germline CDR1 and CDR2 sequences are GTSNPN and SVGIG (reference sequence). The V segment lost 2 bases and the J segment 7 bases; nucleotides outside the gene matches: 7. CDR3 nucleotides: TGTGCCTGGAGTTGGATAGCGGGAGGGCCAAATGAGCAGTTCTTC. Its protein is CAWSWIAGGPNEQFF.

The DNA of the CDR3 is TGTGCCAGCAGTGGGCTCAGGGGGCGGACCGGGGAGCTGTTTTTT. It yields the protein CASSGLRGRTGELFF. The chain joins TRBV2 to TRBJ2-2; 8 bases are shared with TRBD1. V lost 4 bases, J lost 5 bases, and 6 bases stayed unmatched. Germline CDR1 is SNHLY and CDR2 is FYNNEI. The CDR3 covers 15 residues.

V and J are TRBV19 and TRBJ1-2; 8 bases align to TRBD1. Germline V lookup: CDR1 LNHDA, CDR2 SQIVND (reference sequence). There are 16 residues in the CDR3. After removal of 4 bases from V and 4 bases from J, the junction contained 11 bases not matched to a gene. This CDR3 reads CASSTFRQGISYGYTF. CDR3 coding DNA: TGTGCCAGTAGTACCTTTCGACAGGGGATCAGCTATGGCTACACCTTC. The full variable domain, rest sourced from reference TRBV19 and TRBJ1-2, is DGGITQSPKYLFRKEGQNVTLSCEQNLNHDAMYWYRQDPGQGLRLIYYSQIVNDFQKGDIAEGYSVSREKKESFPLTVTSAQKNPTAFYLCASSTFRQGISYGYTFGSGTRLTVV.